What follows is one T cell receptor (beta chain) and its context. What it binds is unknown. Germline CDR1 is LGHNA and CDR2 is YSLEER. CDR3 length equals 16 residues. Trimming removed 1 base from V and 4 bases from J, with 16 bases in between. This entry belongs to a study of T cell responses to AZD1222 COVID-19 vaccine. Study-wide results and caveats: Without day 14 samples, only post-peak T cell repertoires were studied. Recipients of AZD1222 seropositive at baseline numbered only 5 to 7. Possibly, clonal diversity was underestimated; donors were largely white British and included more females.

TCRdb's copy holds only in-frame clones and misses some; the assay was immunoSEQ multiplex PCR. The sample lists 180,000 or so clones; roughly 94% were seen once. Second-dose recipients at about 4 or about 12 weeks were treated as one pooled group. Source: peripheral blood, taken 28 days after the second AZD1222 dose. The chain has TRBV4-3 and TRBJ2-5; the D is unclear. This receptor was obtained from an adult who received the AZD1222 COVID-19 vaccine. CDR3 DNA sequence: TGCGCCAGCAGCCAAGGCTACGGGCCCCGAGCAGAGACCCAGTACTTC. Translation gives CASSQGYGPRAETQYF.